This is a list of T cell receptor beta chains from one sample in a study of cytomegalovirus exposure and HLA in healthy donors. Using immunoSEQ multiplex PCR, the repertoire was profiled, and TCRdb retains in-frame clones only, with some absent. This table has over 200,000 clones, roughly 82% appearing once. Source material: PBMCs. The source is a man between 40 and 49 years old in good health and CMV-seropositive. Each CDR3 is given with its conserved first and last residue. The order of the fields is clone size, J gene, V gene, D gene, CDR3 DNA, CDR3 protein. The D gene is left open where the match is weak. Rows may omit the clone size; those that give it use once, few, many or a size class.

.	TRBJ2-7	TRBV6-6	.	TGTGCCAGCAGTAAATACTACGAGCAGTACTTC	CASSKYYEQYF
.	TRBJ1-5	TRBV25-1	.	TGTGCCAGCAGTTCGGGGAAAAATCAGCCCCAGCATTTT	CASSSGKNQPQHF
.	TRBJ2-1	TRBV6-5	TRBD2	TGTGCCAGCATGGGTCTAGCGGACAATGAGCAGTTCTTC	CASMGLADNEQFF
.	TRBJ1-1	TRBV6-1	.	TGTGCCAGCAGTGAAGGGTGGGCAGGGGTAACGTTGACTTTCTTT	CASSEGWAGVTLTFF
.	TRBJ1-1	TRBV5-4	.	TGTGCCAGCAGCTTTGGAGGGGCCACTGAAGCTTTCTTT	CASSFGGATEAFF
once	TRBJ1-6	TRBV28	TRBD1	TGTGCCAGCAGTTCCTACAGGGGACGGGTCTCACCCCTCCACTTT	CASSSYRGRVSPLHF
once	TRBJ1-5	TRBV10-1	.	TGCGCCAGCAGTCTTCAGGGGACGGTCCCTCAGCCCCAGCATTTT	CASSLQGTVPQPQHF
few	TRBJ1-1	TRBV4-1	TRBD1	TGCGCCAGCAGCCACGGGACAGGCTGGACTGAAGCTTTCTTT	CASSHGTGWTEAFF
.	TRBJ2-5	TRBV19	.	TGTGCCAGTAGTATTCAGGGGACGGAGACCCAGTACTTC	CASSIQGTETQYF
.	TRBJ2-1	TRBV19	.	TGTGCCCGCCACCGTCCGGGGGACTCCTACAATGAGCAGTTCTTC	CARHRPGDSYNEQFF
.	TRBJ1-2	TRBV6-5	TRBD1	TGTGCCAGCAGTTACTCAGGACAGGGCTCAAACTATGGCTACACCTTC	CASSYSGQGSNYGYTF
.	TRBJ2-1	TRBV7-9	TRBD2	TGTGCCAGCAGCCCCCGGACTAGCGGGGGATCGGAGCAGTTCTTC	CASSPRTSGGSEQFF
.	TRBJ1-2	TRBV27	TRBD1	TGTGCCAGCAGTTTAGGAGGACAGGGAGGGGGCTACACCTTC	CASSLGGQGGGYTF
.	TRBJ1-4	TRBV6-5	.	TGTGCCAGCACCTTACGGGAAGGAGGAGGAGAAAAACTGTTTTTT	CASTLREGGGEKLFF
.	TRBJ1-5	TRBV30	.	TGTGCCTGGAGTGTTGGTCAGTTCAATCAGCCCCAGCATTTT	CAWSVGQFNQPQHF
few	TRBJ1-5	TRBV27	.	TGTGCCAGCAGTCCTTTATATCACAACCCCAATCAGCCCCAGCATTTT	CASSPLYHNPNQPQHF
.	TRBJ1-1	TRBV2	.	TGTGCCAGCAGTTCTAACCAGGGGAACACTGAAGCTTTCTTT	CASSSNQGNTEAFF